This T cell receptor beta chain was found in a study of shared clonotypes between healthy human individuals. Findings of the study overall: Relative to their counterparts shared across all four donors, non-shared clonotypes exhibited diminished generation probabilities. Among donors, clonotype sharing was expected to be affected by sequencing depth.

Each sorted subset replicate got 200 ng genomic DNA, roughly 27,000 genomes. The table came from immunoSEQ multiplex PCR; TCRdb's copy has only in-frame clones and leaves some out. The sample holds millions of clones, just over 90% seen once. CDR1 and CDR2 from the germline V gene are SGHRS and YFSETQ. V gave up 4 bases and J gave up 2 bases; unmatched junction bases: 8. CDR3 size: 17 residues. Of note for this clone: Its antigen is undetermined.

The clonotype comes from a man aged 18-30 years in good health. Some clones in this sample may be carry-over from other donors' samples. This sequence joins TRBV5-1 and TRBJ2-3; 12 bases map to TRBD2. Source material: naive CD4+ T cells from PBMCs. The subset here: CD45RA+ positively selected. CDR3 in DNA: TGCGCCAGCAGCCCGCGACTAGCGGGAGATCACACAGATACGCAGTATTTT. It yields the protein CASSPRLAGDHTDTQYF.